The 23 T cell receptor beta chains presented below share a single source sample, sequenced in a study of cytomegalovirus exposure and HLA in healthy donors. The study ran its PCR with 60 Vbeta and 13 Jbeta primers. Assay used: immunoSEQ multiplex PCR; TCRdb lists only in-frame clones, some missing. The sample consists of about 64,000 clones, 85% of them appearing once. Sequenced material: PBMCs. The source of these receptors is a female donor in good health and CMV-seronegative.

The chain has TRBV6-5 and TRBJ2-7; 8 nucleotides align to TRBD2. J was trimmed by 2 bases and V by 5 bases; bases with no gene match: 5. The CDR3 extends over 14 amino acids. In germline, CDR1 is MNHEY, CDR2 SVGAGI. The CDR3 is CASSTSGPAYEQYF. The CDR3 bases are TGTGCCAGCAGTACTAGCGGCCCTGCCTACGAGCAGTACTTC.

This chain links TRBV7-8 with TRBJ1-5; D gene unclear. The germline V and J ends were trimmed by 5 bases and 5 bases, with 10 bases remaining between them. This CDR3 contains 13 residues. Germline V gives CDR1 SGHVS, CDR2 FQNEAQ. The CDR3 nucleotides are TGTGCCAGCAGCCCCTTGGCATATCAGCCCCAGCATTTT. It translates to CASSPLAYQPQHF.

This sequence joins TRBV7-3 and TRBJ2-1, with a weak D call TRBD2 (5 bases). Trimming shortened V by 2 bases and J by 9 bases, and 11 bases separated the two germline ends. Germline V gene sequence: CDR1 SGHTA, CDR2 FQGTGA. The length of the CDR3 is 13 residues. The CDR3 region is CASSLLLGSEQFF. The CDR3 region has the DNA TGTGCCAGCAGCTTACTTTTGGGGAGTGAGCAGTTCTTC.

This clone was detected only once. The chain combines TRBV13 with TRBJ2-2, with a possible D match to TRBD2 (6 bases). V shed 3 bases and J shed 4 bases, with 9 bases lying between them. CDR1 PRHDT and CDR2 FYEKMQ come from the germline V gene (reference sequence). This CDR3 comprises 14 residues. The CDR3 here is CASSFPSVTGELFF. CDR3 nucleotides: TGTGCCAGCAGCTTCCCTAGCGTCACCGGGGAGCTGTTTTTT.

The J gene is TRBJ2-2, the V gene TRBV25-1; perhaps TRBD1 as D (5 bases). The V end lost 4 bases, the J end lost 6 bases, and 6 bases lay between the germline ends. This CDR3 has 12 amino acids. Germline-derived CDR1 and CDR2 are MGHDK and SYGVNS. The chain's CDR3 is CASSVRAGELFF. The CDR3 DNA reads TGTGCCAGCAGTGTCAGGGCCGGGGAGCTGTTTTTT. Filled out from reference TRBV25-1 and TRBJ2-2, the complete variable domain reads EADIYQTPRYLVIGTGKKITLECSQTMGHDKMYWYQQDPGMELHLIHYSYGVNSTEKGDLSSESTVSRIRTEHFPLTLESARPSHTSQYLCASSVRAGELFFGEGSRLTVL.

The chain combines TRBV27 with TRBJ2-2, with D perhaps TRBD1 (6 bases). From germline, CDR1 is MNHEY and CDR2 SMNVEV (reference sequence). This CDR3 is 17 amino acids long. The germline V and J ends were trimmed by 3 bases and 0 bases, with 14 bases remaining between them. The DNA of the CDR3 is TGTGCCAGCAGTTTCAGGGGAAGGAGCGCGAACACCGGGGAGCTGTTTTTT. Encoded protein: CASSFRGRSANTGELFF.

This sequence joins TRBV11-3 and TRBJ2-3, with 11 bases that match TRBD2. The germline gives CDR1 SGHNT, CDR2 YENEEA. The junction had 4 bases not matched to a gene; V was cut back by 3 bases and J by 2 bases. This CDR3 spans 16 amino acids. The CDR3 DNA reads TGTGCCAGCAGCTTTACTAGCGGGAGCCCCACAGATACGCAGTATTTT. It yields the protein CASSFTSGSPTDTQYF.

V is TRBV27 and J is TRBJ1-4; D ambiguous. Trimming took 6 bases from V and 7 from J, leaving 12 bases between them. The germline V gene encodes CDR1 MNHEY and CDR2 SMNVEV (reference sequence). CDR3 length equals 13 residues. The CDR3 DNA reads TGTGCCAGCAGCAGGAGGGCCGGTGAAAAACTGTTTTTT. Protein product: CASSRRAGEKLFF.

The chain carries TRBV30 and TRBJ2-2, with D possibly matching TRBD2 (5 bases). The germline gives CDR1 GTSNPN, CDR2 SVGIG (reference sequence). V lost 0 bases, J lost 5 bases, and 7 bases lay in between. This CDR3 spans 13 amino acids. CDR3 DNA: TGTGCCTGGAGTGTAGGAGGTACCGGGGAGCTGTTTTTT. This codes for CAWSVGGTGELFF.

The sample holds one count of this clone. This chain links TRBV6-1 with TRBJ2-7; TRBD2 matches 9 bases. V was pared by 0 bases and J by 0 bases, with 0 bases of the junction left unmatched. The germline V gene encodes CDR1 MNHNS and CDR2 SASEGT. The length of the CDR3 is 15 residues. The CDR3 nucleotides are TGTGCCAGCAGTGAAGCTAGCGGGAGCTCCTACGAGCAGTACTTC. As protein: CASSEASGSSYEQYF.

The genes are TRBV6-5 and TRBJ1-2, with D possibly matching TRBD1 (6 bases). Per the germline V gene, CDR1 is MNHEY and CDR2 is SVGAGI. V lost 6 bases, J lost 0 bases, and 11 bases lay in between. The CDR3 totals 14 residues. The CDR3 DNA reads TGTGCCAGCAGACTGACAGGAGCTAACTATGGCTACACCTTC. Amino acid sequence: CASRLTGANYGYTF.

This clone was seen a handful of times. The V call is TRBV5-6, the J call TRBJ1-4; possible D gene TRBD1, 5 bases. The CDR3 runs to 15 residues. Trimming left V 4 bases short and J 4 bases short, with 14 bases between. CDR1 SGHDT and CDR2 YYEEEE come from the germline V gene. CDR3 sequence reads: CASSPMRQNNEKLFF. CDR3 bases: TGTGCCAGCAGCCCCATGAGACAGAATAATGAAAAACTGTTTTTT.

The rearrangement links TRBV29-1 to TRBJ2-7; 11 positions agree with TRBD2. J gave up 4 bases and V 7 bases, and 3 bases lay outside the gene matches. Germline V CDR1 and CDR2: SQVTM, ANQGSEA. This CDR3 has 12 amino acids. This CDR3 is CSGGTSGYEQYF. CDR3 bases: TGCAGCGGGGGGACTAGCGGATACGAGCAGTACTTC.

The count of this clone is one. The CDR3 DNA reads as TGTGCCAGCAGCCCCACGGCGCGGCCGAACACAGATACGCAGTATTTT. This gives the protein CASSPTARPNTDTQYF. The chain recombines TRBV9 with TRBJ2-3; no clear D gene. Per germline, CDR1 SGDLS and CDR2 YYNGEE. V dropped 4 bases and J dropped 2 bases, with 17 bases sitting between them. This CDR3 is 16 amino acids long.

This clone was counted a single time. The chain recombines TRBV5-1 with TRBJ2-5; 13 bases are shared with TRBD2. The V gene's germline CDR1 is SGHRS and CDR2 YFSETQ. V lost 4 bases, J lost 9 bases, and 15 bases stayed unmatched. CDR3 length equals 17 residues. In DNA form, the CDR3 reads TGCGCCAGCAGCAAAGAACCGGGACTAGCGGGGCAAAACTCCCAGTACTTC. It specifies CASSKEPGLAGQNSQYF.

The chain uses TRBV9 and TRBJ2-5, with 11 bases matching TRBD2. Germline V gene sequence: CDR1 SGDLS, CDR2 YYNGEE. This CDR3 spans 17 amino acids. V dropped 4 bases and J dropped 5; count of bases not matched to a gene: 13. The CDR3 nucleotides read TGTGCCAGCAGCACCGGGACTAGCGGCCTATCGGGGGAGACCCAGTACTTC. It yields the protein CASSTGTSGLSGETQYF.

This rearrangement joins TRBV27 to TRBJ2-7; 10 positions match TRBD1. CDR1 MNHEY and CDR2 SMNVEV come from the germline V gene (reference sequence). The V segment lost 7 bases and the J segment 0 bases; nucleotides outside the gene matches: 18. CDR3 size: 19 residues. CDR3 sequence reads: CASNSQGTGEGESSYEQYF. CDR3 DNA sequence: TGTGCCAGCAACTCTCAGGGGACAGGGGAAGGTGAGAGCTCCTACGAGCAGTACTTC.

This chain uses TRBV5-5 with TRBJ2-3, with 10 bases fitting TRBD1. The CDR3 has 14 residues. The germline V gene has CDR1 SGHKS and CDR2 YYEKEE (reference sequence). J gave up 4 bases and V 2 bases, and 1 base lay outside the gene matches. The CDR3 sequence is CASSLGQGADTQYF. The CDR3 DNA follows: TGTGCCAGCAGCTTAGGACAGGGGGCAGATACGCAGTATTTT.

J is TRBJ1-6 and V is TRBV18, with TRBD1 matching 8 bases. From germline, CDR1 is KGHSH and CDR2 LQKENI. The junction had 3 bases not matched to a gene; V was cut back by 2 bases and J by 6 bases. There are 15 residues in the CDR3. CDR3 coding DNA: TGTGCCAGCTCACCATCCGACAGGGGTAATTCACCCCTCCACTTT. Protein product: CASSPSDRGNSPLHF.

J is TRBJ2-7 and V is TRBV7-2; 10 nucleotides align to TRBD1. Germline values: CDR1 SGHTA, CDR2 FQGNSA. V lost 5 bases and J lost 3; bases outside the gene matches: 13. The CDR3 loop spans 17 amino acids. The CDR3 loop reads CASSALTGGGGNYEQYF. The CDR3 DNA reads as TGTGCCAGCAGCGCCCTGACAGGGGGCGGCGGAAACTACGAGCAGTACTTC. Variable domain in full (rest from reference TRBV7-2 and TRBJ2-7): GAGVSQSPSNKVTEKGKDVELRCDPISGHTALYWYRQSLGQGLEFLIYFQGNSAPDKSGLPSDRFSAERTGGSVSTLTIQRTQQEDSAVYLCASSALTGGGGNYEQYFGPGTRLTVT.

In this sample, this clone turned up a few times. V and J are TRBV6-6 and TRBJ1-2; tentative D call: TRBD1 (6 bases). V was shortened by 2 bases and J by 6 bases, with 10 bases between the two germline ends. The CDR3 length is 13 residues. Germline V CDR1 and CDR2: MNHNY, SVGAGI (reference sequence). In nucleotides, the CDR3 is TGTGCCAGCAGTTACGGGAACAGGGATGGCTACACCTTC. Its translation is CASSYGNRDGYTF.

The chain has TRBV7-9 and TRBJ2-5; 8 nucleotides line up with TRBD2. The end of the DNA aligns better with TRBJ2-7, so the J call may be wrong. The CDR3 has 15 amino acids. Germline CDR1 SEHNR, CDR2 FQNEAQ (reference sequence). DNA for the CDR3: TGTGCCAGCAGCTTAGCGGGGACTAGTTCCTACGAGCAGTACTTC. Residues: CASSLAGTSSYEQYF.

V usage is TRBV28 and J usage is TRBJ2-7, with 7 bases identical to TRBD1. The CDR3 consists of 12 residues. Germline V gene data show CDR1 as MDHEN and CDR2 as SYDVKM. Trimming took 6 bases from V and 4 from J; bases not matched to a gene: 3. CDR3 sequence: CASSQTGYEQYF. CDR3 nucleotide sequence: TGTGCCAGCAGCCAGACAGGGTACGAGCAGTACTTC.